The rows below give T cell receptor beta chains drawn from one sample of a study of OX40 agonist ivuxolimab in advanced cancers. Data came from immunoSEQ multiplex PCR; TCRdb stores just in-frame clones and leaves some out. Counted here are about 63,000 clones, roughly nine tenths occurring once; the ten biggest clones make up 10% to 13%. The input for sequencing was CD4+ or CD8+ T cells sorted from blood, taken in a trial of the OX40 agonist ivuxolimab. All receptors derive from an adult with an advanced solid tumor such as melanoma, head and neck, liver or kidney cancer. Each CDR3 is given with its conserved first and last residue. Fields, in order: J gene, clone size, V gene, D gene, CDR3 protein, CDR3 DNA. D genes are given only for firm matches. Where a row states a size, it is once, few, many or the class of an expanded clone; other rows omit it.

TRBJ2-6	-	TRBV28	TRBD1	CASRGRDRALSSGANVLTF	TGTGCCAGCAGAGGCCGGGACAGGGCGCTAAGCTCTGGGGCCAACGTCCTGACTTTC
TRBJ1-2	-	TRBV5-6	-	CASSLGSLYGYTF	TGTGCCAGCAGCTTGGGTAGCCTCTATGGCTACACCTTC
TRBJ2-7	-	TRBV7-9	-	CASTLNYEQYF	TGTGCCAGCACCCTCAACTACGAGCAGTACTTC
TRBJ2-1	-	TRBV10-1	-	CASSEIAGFQFF	TGCGCCAGCAGTGAGATCGCAGGGTTTCAGTTCTTC
TRBJ2-1	-	TRBV4-1	-	CASSQAERDGSGEQFF	TGCGCCAGCAGCCAAGCCGAACGGGACGGGTCGGGCGAGCAGTTCTTC
TRBJ2-7	-	TRBV9	-	CASSVDPSVAAYEQYF	TGTGCCAGCAGCGTAGACCCCTCTGTCGCAGCCTACGAGCAGTACTTC
TRBJ1-2	-	TRBV20-1	-	CSAYRDGGYTF	TGCAGTGCTTACAGGGATGGTGGCTACACCTTC
TRBJ1-1	once	TRBV11-2	-	CASSLSIRGDTEAFF	TGTGCCAGCAGCTTATCTATACGGGGAGACACTGAAGCTTTCTTT
TRBJ2-1	once	TRBV5-4	TRBD2	CASSWGGSYNEQFF	TGTGCCAGCAGCTGGGGGGGCTCCTACAATGAGCAGTTCTTC
TRBJ2-1	-	TRBV21-1	-	CASSFPGTGGYNEQFF	TGTGCCAGCAGCTTCCCCGGGACAGGGGGTTACAATGAGCAGTTCTTC
TRBJ2-7	-	TRBV7-2	-	CASSPQEGGYEQYF	TGTGCCAGCAGCCCTCAGGAGGGGGGCTACGAGCAGTACTTC
TRBJ2-3	-	TRBV9	-	CASSVQGSTDTQYF	TGTGCCAGCAGCGTACAGGGTAGCACAGATACGCAGTATTTT
TRBJ1-5	-	TRBV28	-	CASSLGQNNQPQHF	TGTGCCAGCAGTTTAGGACAGAACAATCAGCCCCAGCATTTT
TRBJ1-2	-	TRBV5-1	-	CASSLGGLPGIYGYTF	TGCGCCAGCAGCTTGGGGGGGTTGCCCGGCATATATGGCTACACCTTC
TRBJ1-2	-	TRBV28	-	CASTSLDGVSGYTF	TGTGCCAGCACCAGCCTCGACGGGGTGAGTGGCTACACCTTC
TRBJ1-5	-	TRBV4-2	-	CASSQGRDTGFQPQHF	TGTGCCAGCAGCCAGGGGCGGGATACAGGGTTTCAGCCCCAGCATTTT
TRBJ1-1	-	TRBV5-1	-	CASGAYGRTEAFF	TGCGCCAGCGGCGCCTATGGGAGGACTGAAGCTTTCTTT
TRBJ2-7	-	TRBV7-9	-	CASSYLGGYQYF	TGTGCCAGCAGCTATTTAGGGGGGTATCAGTACTTC
TRBJ1-2	-	TRBV9	-	CASSPRGGLTVGYTF	TGTGCCAGCAGCCCTAGAGGGGGGTTAACAGTTGGCTACACCTTC
TRBJ2-5	-	TRBV11-1	-	CASSFGSQETQYF	TGTGCCAGCAGCTTCGGCAGCCAAGAGACCCAGTACTTC
TRBJ2-5	-	TRBV7-3	TRBD1	CASSPDRTETQYF	TGTGCCAGCAGCCCGGACAGGACCGAGACCCAGTACTTC
TRBJ1-2	-	TRBV6-6	-	CASSQQGIGGYTF	TGTGCCAGCAGCCAACAGGGCATAGGGGGCTACACCTTC
TRBJ2-3	-	TRBV6-1	-	CASSEVADSTDTQYF	TGTGCCAGCAGTGAAGTTGCGGATAGCACAGATACGCAGTATTTT
TRBJ2-5	-	TRBV5-1	-	CASSSGPEGTQYF	TGCGCCAGCAGCTCGGGACCCGAGGGGACCCAGTACTTC
TRBJ2-6	-	TRBV10-3	-	CAISERRAGANVLTF	TGTGCCATCAGTGAGAGGAGGGCTGGGGCCAACGTCCTGACTTTC
TRBJ2-5	-	TRBV5-4	TRBD2	CASSLVAGGPRETQYF	TGTGCCAGCAGCTTGGTAGCGGGGGGGCCCCGGGAGACCCAGTACTTC
TRBJ1-5	-	TRBV4-2	-	CASSQDSNQPQHF	TGTGCCAGCAGCCAAGATTCCAATCAGCCCCAGCATTTT
TRBJ1-3	few	TRBV7-8	TRBD1	CASSFTQGDTIYF	TGTGCCAGCAGCTTTACACAGGGGGACACCATATATTTT
TRBJ1-1	once	TRBV7-9	TRBD1	CASSLRTGGDTEAFF	TGTGCCAGCAGCTTAAGGACAGGGGGCGACACTGAAGCTTTCTTT
TRBJ1-4	-	TRBV5-1	-	CASSLEGESGEKLFF	TGCGCCAGCAGCTTGGAAGGGGAGAGTGGTGAAAAACTGTTTTTT
TRBJ2-7	-	TRBV4-1	-	CASSQRDGPYEQYF	TGCGCCAGCAGCCAACGGGACGGACCCTACGAGCAGTACTTC
TRBJ2-3	-	TRBV9	TRBD2	CASSVGTSGDLSTDTQYF	TGTGCCAGCAGCGTAGGTACTAGCGGGGACCTTAGCACAGATACGCAGTATTTT
TRBJ1-1	-	TRBV4-2	-	CASSRRLTGQLGNTEAFF	TGTGCCAGCAGCCGGCGCCTCACGGGCCAACTGGGGAACACTGAAGCTTTCTTT
TRBJ2-7	medium-sized	TRBV29-1	TRBD1	CSVLRLRDRRTYEQYF	TGCAGCGTTCTACGTCTCCGGGACAGGCGAACCTACGAGCAGTACTTC